The source of this T cell receptor (beta chain) is a study of shared clonotypes between healthy human individuals. CD4+ cells were split into CD45RA+ naive and CD45RA-negative memory subsets. The germline V gene encodes CDR1 MDHEN and CDR2 SYDVKM. Trimming removed 6 bases from V and 5 bases from J; junction bases left unmatched: 10. The CDR3 loop spans 15 amino acids. Worth noting for this clone: What it binds is not known.

Broader study findings: Large sequencing depth failed to make sorted-subset sequencing complete, rarefaction showed.

Deep was the level used in running the assay. Sequencing used immunoSEQ multiplex PCR; TCRdb keeps in-frame clones, though not all of them. This table has 2 million or so clones, 85% to 95% appearing once. The V gene is TRBV28, the J gene TRBJ2-3; 8 positions match TRBD1. Material: naive CD4+ T cells sorted from blood. Subset given: CD45RA+ positively selected. The sequence was collected from a man aged 18 to 29 in good health. The CDR3 DNA follows: TGTGCCAGCAGGCCCCGGGACAGGCCGGTAGATACGCAGTATTTT. Its protein product is CASRPRDRPVDTQYF.